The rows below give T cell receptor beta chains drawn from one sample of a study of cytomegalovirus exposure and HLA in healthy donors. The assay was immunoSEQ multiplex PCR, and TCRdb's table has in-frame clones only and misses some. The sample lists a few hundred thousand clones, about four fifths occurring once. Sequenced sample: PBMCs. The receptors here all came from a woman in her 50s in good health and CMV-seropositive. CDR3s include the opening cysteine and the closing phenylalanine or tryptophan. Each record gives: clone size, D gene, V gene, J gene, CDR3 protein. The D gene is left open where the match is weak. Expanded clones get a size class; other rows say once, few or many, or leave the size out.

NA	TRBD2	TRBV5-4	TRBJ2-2	CASSFVAGVGTGELFF
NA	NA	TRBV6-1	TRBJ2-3	CASSGGKIAGAPTDTQYF
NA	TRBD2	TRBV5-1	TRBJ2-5	CASSSQRGTEQETQYF
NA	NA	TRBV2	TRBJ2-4	CASTPGLAKNIQYF
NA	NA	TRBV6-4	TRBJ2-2	CASGRTVNTGELFF
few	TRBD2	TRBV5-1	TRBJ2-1	CASSLTSGASNEQFF
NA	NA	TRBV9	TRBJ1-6	CASSVDSVAENSPLHF
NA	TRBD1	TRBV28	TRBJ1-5	CASRAPGQGSNQPQHF
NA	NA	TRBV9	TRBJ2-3	CASSVRGGAGSTDTQYF
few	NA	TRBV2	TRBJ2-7	CASRRFYEQYF
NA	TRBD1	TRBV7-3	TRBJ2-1	CASSPGTVEQFF
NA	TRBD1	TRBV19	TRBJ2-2	CASTVTGDTGELFF
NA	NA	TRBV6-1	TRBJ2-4	CASSIIDSPKNIQYF
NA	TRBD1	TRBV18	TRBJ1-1	CASSPGTDAEAFF
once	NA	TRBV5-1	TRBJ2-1	CASSQQVASYNEQFF
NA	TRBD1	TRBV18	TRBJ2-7	CASSLQPGQGYSEQYF